Sequencing of this T cell receptor beta chain was carried out in a study of T cell repertoires in cytomegalovirus infection. About this clonotype: What it recognizes is unknown.

Trimming removed 4 bases from V and 7 bases from J, with 11 bases in between. The length of the CDR3 is 13 residues. Germline CDR1 WSHSY, CDR2 SAAADI. TCRdb reprocessed the reads via MiXCR and lists one record per CDR3 protein. The data contain approximately 81,000 distinct CDR3 sequences, more than 20% of them singletons. The specimen was CD8+ T cells from cultured PBMCs, collected from culture after CMV antigen stimulation. The chain couples TRBV10-2 to TRBJ1-5, with D maybe TRBD1 (5 bases). The clonotype was recovered from a human donor in good health (CMV status not recorded). Some clones in this sample may be carry-over from other donors' samples. The CDR3 DNA is TGCGCCAGCAGTGGAGGGGTGGGCCAGCCCCAGCATTTT. Protein sequence: CASSGGVGQPQHF.